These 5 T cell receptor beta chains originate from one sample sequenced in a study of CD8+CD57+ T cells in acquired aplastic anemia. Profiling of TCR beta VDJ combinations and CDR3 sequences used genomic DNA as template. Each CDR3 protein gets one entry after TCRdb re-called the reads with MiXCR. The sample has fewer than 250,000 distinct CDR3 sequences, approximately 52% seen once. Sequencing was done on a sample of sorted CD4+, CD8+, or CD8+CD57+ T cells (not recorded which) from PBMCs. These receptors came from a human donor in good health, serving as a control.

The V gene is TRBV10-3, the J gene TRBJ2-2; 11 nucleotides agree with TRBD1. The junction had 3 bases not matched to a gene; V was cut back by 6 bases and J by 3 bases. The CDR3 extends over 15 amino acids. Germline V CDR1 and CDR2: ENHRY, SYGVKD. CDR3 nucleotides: TGTGCCATCAGCCCGGGACAGGGGGACACCGGGGAGCTGTTTTTT. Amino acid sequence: CAISPGQGDTGELFF.

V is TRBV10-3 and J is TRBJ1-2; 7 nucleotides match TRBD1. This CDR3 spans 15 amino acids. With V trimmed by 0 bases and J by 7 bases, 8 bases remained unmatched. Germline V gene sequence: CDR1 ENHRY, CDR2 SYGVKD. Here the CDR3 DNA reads TGTGCCATCAGTGAGTCCCAGACAGGGACGCGTGGCTACACCTTC. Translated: CAISESQTGTRGYTF.

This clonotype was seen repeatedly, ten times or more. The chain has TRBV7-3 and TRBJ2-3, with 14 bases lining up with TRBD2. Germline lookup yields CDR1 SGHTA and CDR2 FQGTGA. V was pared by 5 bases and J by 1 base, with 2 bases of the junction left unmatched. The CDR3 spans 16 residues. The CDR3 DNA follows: TGTGCCAGCAGCCCGGGACTAGCGGGGGGCACAGATACGCAGTATTTT. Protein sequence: CASSPGLAGGTDTQYF. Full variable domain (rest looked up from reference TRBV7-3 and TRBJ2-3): GAGVSQTPSNKVTEKGKYVELRCDPISGHTALYWYRQSLGQGPEFLIYFQGTGAADDSGLPNDRFFAVRPEGSVSTLKIQRTERGDSAVYLCASSPGLAGGTDTQYFGPGTRLTVL.

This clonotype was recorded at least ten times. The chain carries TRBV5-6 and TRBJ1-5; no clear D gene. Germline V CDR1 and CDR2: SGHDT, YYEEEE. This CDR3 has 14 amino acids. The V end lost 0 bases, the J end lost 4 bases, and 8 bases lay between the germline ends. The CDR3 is CASSLGGMNQPQHF. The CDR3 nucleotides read TGTGCCAGCAGCTTGGGTGGTATGAATCAGCCCCAGCATTTT.

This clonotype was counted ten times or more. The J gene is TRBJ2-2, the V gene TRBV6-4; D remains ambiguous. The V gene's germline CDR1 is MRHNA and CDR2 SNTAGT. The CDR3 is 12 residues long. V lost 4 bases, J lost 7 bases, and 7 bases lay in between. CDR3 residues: CASSGPGGELFF. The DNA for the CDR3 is TGTGCCAGCAGTGGGCCGGGCGGGGAGCTGTTTTTT.